This TCR beta chain is drawn from a study of control samples from healthy donors and cancer patients (dated by TCRdb to the early 2020s). A remark on this clone: Which antigen it targets is not known. No much larger clone is present one base from it, and per-base qualities are unavailable.

The germline V gene specifies ENHRY as CDR1 and SYGVKD as CDR2. V loses 7 bases of germline sequence and J loses 0 bases, and the interval between the two ends is 22 bases. There are 18 amino acids in the CDR3, from cysteine to phenylalanine inclusive. The sequence is cut down to CDR3 DNA, 54 bases in frame from base 1. The library relied on the immunoSEQ multiplex PCR assay. The source is immuneACCESS, and TCRdb retained only in-frame sequences with V and J called. Part of the clones is not carried over; for the studies checked, unresolved V genes explain less than half of this, and the remainder is unexplained. This sample lists 170,000 or so clones; 90% to 95% were detected once. The top ten clones comprise about 1.5% of the sample.

The sequence is built from TRBV10-3 and TRBJ1-5, and the D gene may be TRBD1, 5 bases matching. The sequenced sample consisted of blood. The receptor was isolated from a woman younger than 30 in good health. The sequence in DNA is TGTGCCATCACCTATCCGGGGGGAACACCCAATAGCAATCAGCCCCAGCATTTT. This sequence encodes CAITYPGGTPNSNQPQHF.